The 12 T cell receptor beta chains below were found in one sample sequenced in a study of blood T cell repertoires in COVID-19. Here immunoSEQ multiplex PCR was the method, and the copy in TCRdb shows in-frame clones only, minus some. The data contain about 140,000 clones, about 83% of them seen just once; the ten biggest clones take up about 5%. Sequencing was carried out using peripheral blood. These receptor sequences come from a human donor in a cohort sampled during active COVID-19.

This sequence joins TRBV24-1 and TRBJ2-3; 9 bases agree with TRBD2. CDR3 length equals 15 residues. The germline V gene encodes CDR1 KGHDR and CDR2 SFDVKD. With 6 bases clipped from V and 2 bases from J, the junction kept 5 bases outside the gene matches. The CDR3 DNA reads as TGTGCCACCAGTCAGACTAGCGGAACCACAGATACGCAGTATTTT. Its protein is CATSQTSGTTDTQYF.

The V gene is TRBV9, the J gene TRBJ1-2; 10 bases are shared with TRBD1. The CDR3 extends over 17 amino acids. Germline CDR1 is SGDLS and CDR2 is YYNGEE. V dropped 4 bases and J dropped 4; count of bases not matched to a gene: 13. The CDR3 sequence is CASSPEPKTGGIYGYTF. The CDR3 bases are TGTGCCAGCAGCCCCGAGCCAAAGACAGGGGGCATCTATGGCTACACCTTC.

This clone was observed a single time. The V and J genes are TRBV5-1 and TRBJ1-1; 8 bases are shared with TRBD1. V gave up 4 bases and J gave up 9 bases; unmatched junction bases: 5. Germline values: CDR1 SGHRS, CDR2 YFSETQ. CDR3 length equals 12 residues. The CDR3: CASSLGQGQAFF. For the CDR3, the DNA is TGCGCCAGCAGCCTAGGACAGGGCCAAGCTTTCTTT.

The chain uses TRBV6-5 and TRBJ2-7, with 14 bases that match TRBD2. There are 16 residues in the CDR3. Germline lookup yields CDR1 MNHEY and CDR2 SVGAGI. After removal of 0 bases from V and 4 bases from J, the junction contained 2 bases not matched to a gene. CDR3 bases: TGTGCCAGCAGTTACTCGAGGACTAGCGGGAGGTACGAGCAGTACTTC. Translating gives CASSYSRTSGRYEQYF.

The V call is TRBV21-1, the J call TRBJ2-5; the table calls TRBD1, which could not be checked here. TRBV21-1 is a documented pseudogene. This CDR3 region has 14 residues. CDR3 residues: CAMKTGAYQETQYF. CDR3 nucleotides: TGTGCCATGAAGACAGGAGCGTACCAAGAGACCCAGTACTTC.

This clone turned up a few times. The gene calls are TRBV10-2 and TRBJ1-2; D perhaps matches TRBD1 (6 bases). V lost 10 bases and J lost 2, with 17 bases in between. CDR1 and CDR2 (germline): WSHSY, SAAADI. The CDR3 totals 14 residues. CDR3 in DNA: TGCGCCAACAACGGACAGCCCCCCAACTATGGCTACACCTTC. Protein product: CANNGQPPNYGYTF.

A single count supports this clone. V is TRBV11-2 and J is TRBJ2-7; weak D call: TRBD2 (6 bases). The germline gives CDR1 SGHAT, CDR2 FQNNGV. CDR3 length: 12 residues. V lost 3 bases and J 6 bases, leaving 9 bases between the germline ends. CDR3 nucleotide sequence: TGTGCCAGCAGCTTTGGGGGAGGCGAGCAGTACTTC. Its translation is CASSFGGGEQYF.

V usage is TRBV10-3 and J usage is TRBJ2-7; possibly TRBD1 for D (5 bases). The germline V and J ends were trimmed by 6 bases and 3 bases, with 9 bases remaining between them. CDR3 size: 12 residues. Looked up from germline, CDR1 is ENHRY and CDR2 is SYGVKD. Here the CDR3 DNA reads TGTGCCATCAGCCCGACAGACTACGAGCAGTACTTC. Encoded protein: CAISPTDYEQYF.

CDR3: CASNRGGDEQFF. As DNA, the CDR3 is TGTGCCAGCAATCGGGGAGGGGATGAGCAGTTCTTC. The chain joins TRBV9 to TRBJ2-1, with 7 bases fitting TRBD2. Trimming cost V 6 bases and J 8 bases; bases outside gene matches: 5. The CDR3 contains 12 residues. The germline V gene has CDR1 SGDLS and CDR2 YYNGEE. The full variable domain, rest sourced from reference TRBV9 and TRBJ2-1, is DSGVTQTPKHLITATGQRVTLRCSPRSGDLSVYWYQQSLDQGLQFLIQYYNGEERAKGNILERFSAQQFPDLHSELNLSSLELGDSALYFCASNRGGDEQFFGPGTRLTVL.

The CDR3 DNA sequence: TGTGCCAGCGGAGACGGTTACTCCTACAATGAGCAGTTCTTC. Protein product: CASGDGYSYNEQFF. V gene TRBV14 combines with J gene TRBJ2-1; D not resolved. The V gene lost 8 bases and the J gene lost 0 bases, with 11 bases spanning the gap. Germline loops: CDR1 SGHDN, CDR2 FVKESK. There are 14 residues in the CDR3.

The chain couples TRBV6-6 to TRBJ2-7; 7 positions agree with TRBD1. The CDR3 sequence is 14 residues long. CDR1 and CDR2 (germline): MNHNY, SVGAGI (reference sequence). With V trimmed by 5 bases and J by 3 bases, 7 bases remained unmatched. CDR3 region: CASSPPGQYYEQYF. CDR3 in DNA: TGTGCCAGCAGTCCTCCGGGACAGTACTACGAGCAGTACTTC.

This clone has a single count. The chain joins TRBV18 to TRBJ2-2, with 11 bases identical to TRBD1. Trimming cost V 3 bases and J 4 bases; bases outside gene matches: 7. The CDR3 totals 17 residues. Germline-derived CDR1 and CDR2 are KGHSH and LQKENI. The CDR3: CASSPRPGTGGTGELFF. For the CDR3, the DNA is TGTGCCAGCTCACCCCGACCCGGGACAGGGGGCACCGGGGAGCTGTTTTTT.